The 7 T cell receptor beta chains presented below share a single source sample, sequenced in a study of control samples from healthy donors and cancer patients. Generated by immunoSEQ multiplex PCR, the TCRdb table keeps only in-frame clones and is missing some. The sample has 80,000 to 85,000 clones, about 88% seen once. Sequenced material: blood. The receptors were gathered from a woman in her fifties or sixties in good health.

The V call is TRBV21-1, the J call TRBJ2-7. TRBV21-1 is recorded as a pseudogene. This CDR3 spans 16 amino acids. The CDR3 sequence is CASTAPGDQISYEQYF. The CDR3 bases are TGTGCCAGCACCGCGCCTGGGGACCAGATATCCTACGAGCAGTACTTC.

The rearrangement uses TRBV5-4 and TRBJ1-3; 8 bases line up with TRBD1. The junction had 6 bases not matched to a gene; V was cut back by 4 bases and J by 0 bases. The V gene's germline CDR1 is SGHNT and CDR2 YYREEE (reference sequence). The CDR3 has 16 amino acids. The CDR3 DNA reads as TGTGCCAGCAGCGCGGGACAGGCAAACTCTGGAAACACCATATATTTT. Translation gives CASSAGQANSGNTIYF.

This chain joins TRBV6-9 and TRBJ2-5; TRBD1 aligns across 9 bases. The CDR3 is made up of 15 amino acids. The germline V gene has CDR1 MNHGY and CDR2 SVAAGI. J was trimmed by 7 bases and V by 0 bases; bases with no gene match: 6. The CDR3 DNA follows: TGTGCCAGCAGTTATTCCCGGGACAGGGACGGGACCCAGTACTTC. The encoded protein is CASSYSRDRDGTQYF.

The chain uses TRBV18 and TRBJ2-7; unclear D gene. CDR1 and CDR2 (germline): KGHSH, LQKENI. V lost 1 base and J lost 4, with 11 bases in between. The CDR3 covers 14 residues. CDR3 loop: CASSPRAGGYEQYF. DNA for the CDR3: TGTGCCAGCTCACCACGTGCCGGCGGATACGAGCAGTACTTC.

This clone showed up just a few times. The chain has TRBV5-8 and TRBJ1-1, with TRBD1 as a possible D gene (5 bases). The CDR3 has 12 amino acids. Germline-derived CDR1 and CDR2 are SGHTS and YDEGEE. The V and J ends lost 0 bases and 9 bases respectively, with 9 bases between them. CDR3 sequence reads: CASSLEPGQAFF. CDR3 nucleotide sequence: TGTGCCAGCAGCTTGGAGCCAGGGCAAGCTTTCTTT.

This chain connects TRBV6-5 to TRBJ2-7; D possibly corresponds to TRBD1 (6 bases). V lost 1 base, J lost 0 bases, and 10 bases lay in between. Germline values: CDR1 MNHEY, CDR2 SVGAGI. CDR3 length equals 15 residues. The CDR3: CASSYLRGSSYEQYF. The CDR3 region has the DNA TGTGCCAGCAGTTACTTAAGGGGGAGCTCCTACGAGCAGTACTTC.

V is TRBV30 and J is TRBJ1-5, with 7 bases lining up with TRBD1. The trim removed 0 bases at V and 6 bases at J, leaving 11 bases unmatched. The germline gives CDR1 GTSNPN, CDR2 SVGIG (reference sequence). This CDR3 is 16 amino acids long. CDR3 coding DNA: TGTGCCTGGAGTGTACCGGGTCGACAGGGTAGTCAGCCCCAGCATTTT. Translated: CAWSVPGRQGSQPQHF.